The T cell receptor (beta chain) described here comes from a study of shared clonotypes between healthy human individuals. Study-level information: Each donor contributed plates that comprised three CD4 naive, three CD4 memory, two CD8 naive and one CD8 memory.

The CDR3 loop spans 12 amino acids. Germline V gives CDR1 SGHAT, CDR2 FQNNGV. Trimming cost V 5 bases and J 7 bases, with 11 bases left between them. Clones were read by immunoSEQ multiplex PCR, and TCRdb kept only the in-frame ones, dropping some. The repertoire has about 820,000 clones, about 91% of them found once; the top ten carry less than 25%. Study-wide results and limits: For naive CD4 cells, roughly 5% of clonotypes were shared across a few donors. Naive subsets, compared against memory subsets, generally had larger estimated richness values.

Cells designated naive CD8 were CD45RO-negative and were positively selected for CCR7, with terminally differentiated effector memory CD45RA+ cells excluded. Points on this clone: Antigen: not known.

This sequence was found in a man under 40 in good health. Material for sequencing was naive CD8+ T cells sorted from blood. V gene TRBV11-2 combines with J gene TRBJ1-1, with D unclear. The DNA of the CDR3 is TGTGCCAGCAGCCGGGGTGGCGATGAAGCTTTCTTT. It encodes CASSRGGDEAFF.